A selection of T cell receptor beta chains follows, all from one sample in a study of T-cell reconstitution after alpha-beta-depleted transplantation in children. Each CDR3 protein is one row after TCRdb ran MiXCR on the PCR reads. Of about 400,000 distinct CDR3 sequences listed, just over 20% are singletons. The sequenced sample was PBMCs from the stem cell graft donor, obtained from the stem cell graft. These receptors came from a human donor who donated a stem cell graft to a child with acute myeloid leukemia. The CDR3 runs from the conserved cysteine through the conserved F or W. The D gene is left open where the match is weak. Not every row has a clone size; where given, it reads once, few, many or a size class.

j_call,clone_size,v_call,d_call,cdr3_aa,cdr3_nt
TRBJ2-1,NA,TRBV4-1,NA,CASSQEGTDHNEQFF,TGCGCCAGCAGCCAAGAGGGTACCGACCACAATGAGCAGTTCTTC
TRBJ2-3,many,TRBV20-1,NA,CSASSAFTDTQYF,TGCAGTGCTAGTTCAGCATTCACAGATACGCAGTATTTT
TRBJ2-3,few,TRBV12-3/TRBV12-4,TRBD2,CASSLVGLAGGITDTQYF,TGTGCCAGCAGTTTGGTGGGACTAGCGGGAGGAATCACAGATACGCAGTATTTT
TRBJ2-1,NA,TRBV12-3/TRBV12-4,TRBD2,CASSLITVPTSGRDDEQFF,TGTGCCAGCAGTTTAATTACCGTGCCTACTAGCGGGAGAGACGATGAGCAGTTCTTC
TRBJ1-3,once,TRBV5-1,TRBD1,CASSFGTGASGNTIYF,TGCGCCAGCAGCTTCGGGACAGGCGCCTCTGGAAACACCATATATTTT
TRBJ2-5,few,TRBV5-1,TRBD2,CASSPGGSGPPQETQYF,TGCGCCAGCAGCCCGGGAGGTAGCGGCCCCCCCCAAGAGACCCAGTACTTC
TRBJ2-5,many,TRBV27,NA,CASSLQSIGYQETQYF,TGTGCCAGCAGTTTACAGAGTATTGGGTACCAAGAGACCCAGTACTTC
TRBJ2-5,few,TRBV6-5,NA,CASSYGLRGFWTQYF,TGTGCCAGCAGTTACGGTCTTCGGGGCTTTTGGACCCAGTACTTC
TRBJ1-1,NA,TRBV20-1,NA,CSARMAGRGLRGTEAFF,TGCAGTGCTAGAATGGCGGGGCGTGGCCTTCGGGGGACTGAAGCTTTCTTT
TRBJ2-1,many,TRBV20-1,TRBD2,CSADGTSGYNEQFF,TGCAGTGCTGACGGGACTAGCGGTTACAATGAGCAGTTCTTC
TRBJ1-1,many,TRBV7-6,NA,CASSLEVRYTEAFF,TGTGCCAGCAGCTTAGAGGTCCGATACACTGAAGCTTTCTTT
TRBJ2-2,NA,TRBV11-2,NA,CASSLHTVNTGELFF,TGTGCCAGCAGCTTACACACAGTGAACACCGGGGAGCTGTTTTTT
TRBJ1-5,few,TRBV2,NA,CASSRQAYSNQPQHF,TGTGCCAGCAGTCGTCAGGCGTATAGCAATCAGCCCCAGCATTTT
TRBJ1-1,NA,TRBV10-3,NA,CAISAGTWNTEAFF,TGTGCCATCAGTGCCGGTACCTGGAACACTGAAGCTTTCTTT
TRBJ2-7,many,TRBV12-3/TRBV12-4,NA,CASSLRVYEQYF,TGTGCCAGCAGTTTAAGGGTGTACGAGCAGTACTTC
TRBJ2-1,many,TRBV12-3/TRBV12-4,TRBD2,CASSLSLAGGFNEQFF,TGTGCCAGCAGTTTAAGCCTAGCGGGAGGTTTCAATGAGCAGTTCTTC
TRBJ2-1,many,TRBV7-9,NA,CASSLAGSPYNEQFF,TGTGCCAGCAGCTTAGCCGGGAGTCCCTACAATGAGCAGTTCTTC
TRBJ1-1,many,TRBV29-1,NA,CSVSTGGNTEAFF,TGCAGCGTTTCGACAGGAGGGAACACTGAAGCTTTCTTT
TRBJ2-1,many,TRBV20-1,TRBD1,CSAIPGQGHEQFF,TGCAGTGCCATCCCGGGACAGGGCCATGAGCAGTTCTTC
TRBJ1-3,NA,TRBV12-3/TRBV12-4,NA,CASSRGGSGDTIYF,TGTGCCAGCAGTCGTGGAGGGTCGGGGGACACCATATATTTT
TRBJ1-1,NA,TRBV28,TRBD1,CASGQGTYTEAFF,TGTGCCAGCGGACAGGGGACATACACTGAAGCTTTCTTT
TRBJ1-3,NA,TRBV7-9,NA,CASSPLEGGNTIYF,TGTGCCAGCAGCCCCCTCGAGGGAGGAAACACCATATATTTT
TRBJ2-2,few,TRBV15,TRBD1,CATSRDSYSGELFF,TGTGCCACCAGCCGGGACAGCTATTCGGGGGAGCTGTTTTTT
TRBJ2-5,many,TRBV29-1,NA,CSVELQGGGETQYF,TGCAGCGTTGAATTGCAGGGAGGTGGTGAGACCCAGTACTTC
TRBJ2-6,NA,TRBV12-3/TRBV12-4,NA,CASSPPGTGGANVLTF,TGTGCCAGCAGTCCTCCCGGAACGGGTGGGGCCAACGTCCTGACTTTC
TRBJ2-7,few,TRBV28,TRBD1,CASLGPGGWYEQYF,TGTGCCAGTTTAGGGCCAGGGGGCTGGTACGAGCAGTACTTC
TRBJ2-4,NA,TRBV5-1,NA,CASSLNSGNAKNIQYF,TGCGCCAGCAGCTTGAATTCGGGCAATGCCAAAAACATTCAGTACTTC
TRBJ2-5,NA,TRBV2,NA,CARQAIQGQETQYF,TGTGCCAGGCAAGCGATTCAGGGCCAAGAGACCCAGTACTTC
TRBJ2-6,once,TRBV7-3,NA,CASSLTGDGANVLTF,TGTGCCAGCAGCTTAACGGGAGACGGGGCCAACGTCCTGACTTTC
TRBJ1-1,NA,TRBV12-3/TRBV12-4,NA,CASSLGRKNTEAFF,TGTGCCAGCAGTTTAGGGCGGAAGAACACTGAAGCTTTCTTT
TRBJ2-1,NA,TRBV11-2,NA,CASSPRIGPVYNEQFF,TGTGCCAGCAGCCCCCGAATTGGACCCGTCTACAATGAGCAGTTCTTC
TRBJ2-7,NA,TRBV4-3,NA,CASSQGLEPYYEQYF,TGCGCCAGCAGCCAAGGACTCGAACCCTACTACGAGCAGTACTTC
TRBJ2-1,few,TRBV2,NA,CASSEGGAWYNEQFF,TGTGCCAGCAGTGAAGGGGGGGCTTGGTACAATGAGCAGTTCTTC
TRBJ2-2,many,TRBV20-1,NA,CSATGSPNTGELFF,TGCAGTGCAACAGGGTCCCCTAACACCGGGGAGCTGTTTTTT
TRBJ1-2,many,TRBV20-1,NA,CSARDLIRDGYTF,TGCAGTGCTAGAGATCTTATAAGGGACGGCTACACCTTC
TRBJ2-7,few,TRBV28,TRBD2,CASSLWASGTRSYEQYF,TGTGCCAGCAGTTTATGGGCTAGCGGGACACGTAGCTACGAGCAGTACTTC
TRBJ2-3,NA,TRBV12-3/TRBV12-4,TRBD1,CASRPRDRKNTDTQYF,TGTGCCAGCAGGCCTCGGGACAGGAAAAACACAGATACGCAGTATTTT
TRBJ2-7,NA,TRBV12-3/TRBV12-4,NA,CASSFHGTNSYEQYF,TGTGCCAGCAGTTTCCACGGGACAAACTCCTACGAGCAGTACTTC
TRBJ2-5,NA,TRBV7-2,NA,CASSVQGGGGETQYF,TGTGCCAGCAGCGTCCAGGGGGGAGGGGGAGAGACCCAGTACTTC
TRBJ2-2,many,TRBV20-1,TRBD2,CSASDGGSRTGELFF,TGCAGTGCCTCGGACGGCGGGAGTAGAACCGGGGAGCTGTTTTTT
TRBJ2-5,NA,TRBV7-2,NA,CASSFLMETQYF,TGTGCCAGCAGCTTCCTTATGGAGACCCAGTACTTC
TRBJ2-7,few,TRBV6-1,NA,CASRMRPRPAAGSYEQYF,TGTGCCAGCAGAATGCGGCCCCGTCCCGCGGCTGGATCCTACGAGCAGTACTTC
TRBJ2-3,NA,TRBV24-1,TRBD1,CATSDPGTGTDTQYF,TGTGCCACCAGTGATCCAGGGACAGGCACAGATACGCAGTATTTT
TRBJ2-7,NA,TRBV28,TRBD2,CASTPGGGTTYEQYF,TGTGCCAGCACCCCTGGGGGAGGGACCACCTACGAGCAGTACTTC
TRBJ1-2,NA,TRBV28,TRBD1,CASSSTGGKDYGYTF,TGTGCCAGCAGTTCAACAGGGGGCAAGGACTATGGCTACACCTTC
TRBJ1-3,NA,TRBV12-3/TRBV12-4,NA,CASSLAIGLYSGNTIYF,TGTGCCAGCAGTTTAGCTATTGGCCTCTACTCTGGAAACACCATATATTTT
TRBJ2-3,once,TRBV4-2,NA,CASSQDRVAPADTQYF,TGTGCCAGCAGCCAAGATAGAGTAGCGCCTGCAGATACGCAGTATTTT
TRBJ2-1,few,TRBV13,TRBD2,CASSSALAESYNEQFF,TGTGCCAGCAGCTCCGCCCTAGCGGAATCCTACAATGAGCAGTTCTTC
TRBJ2-7,few,TRBV27,NA,CASSLSVYPYEQYF,TGTGCCAGCAGTTTATCGGTATACCCCTACGAGCAGTACTTC
TRBJ2-4,few,TRBV12-3/TRBV12-4,NA,CASSLEGIGGNIQYF,TGTGCCAGCAGTTTAGAGGGAATAGGGGGAAACATTCAGTACTTC
TRBJ2-2,many,TRBV25-1,NA,CASSESLSDHGAGELFF,TGTGCCAGCAGTGAAAGTCTTAGCGATCACGGGGCCGGGGAGCTGTTTTTT
TRBJ1-2,few,TRBV12-3/TRBV12-4,NA,CASSLQSGAEGYTF,TGTGCCAGCAGTTTGCAGTCGGGGGCTGAAGGCTACACCTTC
TRBJ2-5,NA,TRBV28,TRBD1,CASSLKNRGAKETQYF,TGTGCCAGCAGTTTAAAGAACAGGGGGGCCAAAGAGACCCAGTACTTC
TRBJ2-7,many,TRBV29-1,TRBD2,CSVYYSGRGDEQYF,TGCAGCGTTTACTATAGCGGGAGGGGGGACGAGCAGTACTTC